This TCR beta chain was captured in a study of cytomegalovirus exposure and HLA in healthy donors. The study's findings and limits: The study found most TCR sequences rare, yet found some public TCRs in many donors. Later, an analysis showed that TCR beta chains associated with HLA were more clonally expanded than others that were equally common.

The CDR3 has 17 residues. Looked up from germline, CDR1 is MNHNS and CDR2 is SASEGT. The V and J ends lost 3 bases and 3 bases respectively, with 18 bases between them. A remark on this clone: Its antigen is currently unknown.

Primers for the PCR totalled 60 Vbeta and 13 Jbeta. Authors' data handling: Later work found 80 million or so unique TCR beta chains, with about 10 million shared. Using immunoSEQ multiplex PCR, the repertoire was profiled, and TCRdb retains in-frame clones only, with some absent. The V and J calls and clone size were taken over from that table, and D and trimming were inferred from the DNA. The repertoire holds about 120,000 clones, with roughly 71% as singletons. Sequenced: PBMCs. The sequence derives from a woman aged 40 to 50 in good health and CMV-seropositive. The chain employs TRBV6-1 and TRBJ1-5, with a possible D match to TRBD1 (6 bases). CDR3 amino acids: CASSEAGATIYNQPQHF. In nucleotides, the CDR3 is TGTGCCAGCAGTGAGGCAGGGGCGACTATATACAATCAGCCCCAGCATTTT.